This T cell receptor (beta chain) was sequenced during a study of OX40 agonist ivuxolimab in advanced cancers. Regarding the complete study: The costimulatory receptor OX40 (CD134) was targeted by ivuxolimab, a fully human IgG2 agonistic monoclonal antibody. Among the approximately 54 dose-escalation patients, about 20 had hepatocellular carcinoma, 15 or so melanoma, 9 renal cell carcinoma and 9 head and neck cancer. The monotherapy dose-escalation portion (N of about 50 patients) of the phase I ivuxolimab trial is reported in the paper. The point of sequencing TCRbeta in the periphery was to test whether ivuxolimab changed TCR sequence diversity and drove clonal T-cell expansion. Intravenous ivuxolimab was administered to patients every 2 weeks at six dose levels: 0.01, 0.1, 0.3, 1.5, 3 and 10 mg/kg. In the dose-escalation cohort, roughly 80% of patients were male, and the mean age was around 60 years, with a range of about 20 to 79. Patients were allowed to have had prior anti-PD-1, anti-PD-L1 or anti-CTLA-4 therapy, and approximately 39% of the dose-escalation patients had been treated with checkpoint inhibitors. Partial responses were achieved by three dose-escalation patients, of whom one had hepatocellular carcinoma and two had cutaneous melanoma. What the study reported, not specific to this receptor: Low levels of normalized T-cell clonal expansion were also seen in some patients who did not respond. The antigen specificity of the clonally expanded peripheral T cells was not determined. After ivuxolimab, CD8+ T cells had more expanded clones than CD4+ T cells on average. In partial responders in the 0.1-3.0 mg/kg groups, normalized peripheral clonal expansion was found to be among the lowest, especially among CD8+ T cells. At doses of 0.1 to 3.0 mg/kg, clonal expansion of both CD4+ and CD8+ blood T cells was observed from baseline to week 6.

In its sample, this clone was seen once. The specificity of this receptor is unknown. Base-call qualities are not available, and no considerably larger clone is one nucleotide away. To sequence the TCRbeta CDR3 region, genomic DNA was isolated from the sorted cells. TCRbeta CDR3 regions were sequenced using the immunoSEQ Assay. The source is immuneACCESS, and TCRdb retained only in-frame sequences with V and J called. Part of the clones is not carried over; for the studies checked, unresolved V genes explain less than half of this, and the remainder is unexplained. Across this sample there are tens of thousands of clones, with approximately 92% seen only once. About 4.7% of the sample rests with the top ten. V lost 3 bases and J lost 5 bases; the stretch between them is 16 bases long. There are 16 amino acids in the CDR3, from cysteine to phenylalanine inclusive. Just the 48-base CDR3 DNA is kept, in frame starting at base 1. CDR1 MDHEN and CDR2 SYDVKM are derived from the germline V gene.

Patients with autoimmune disease history or receiving systemic immunosuppression were excluded from the trial. Peripheral blood for TCR sequencing was collected from all dose cohorts at baseline, on cycle 4 day 1, and on cycle 7 day 1. Samples were obtained from an open-label, multicenter, first-in-human phase I dose-escalation trial of ivuxolimab. Adults with locally advanced or metastatic melanoma, renal cell carcinoma, hepatocellular carcinoma or head and neck squamous cell carcinoma were enrolled in the trial. CD4+ and CD8+ T cells were sorted separately from peripheral blood before TCR sequencing.

This clonotype originated in an adult with an advanced solid tumor such as melanoma, head and neck, liver or kidney cancer. The specimen was CD4+ or CD8+ T cells sorted from blood, collected in a trial of the OX40 agonist ivuxolimab. The chain couples TRBV28 to TRBJ2-2; the D gene is tentatively TRBD1 or TRBD2, each matching 6 bases. The CDR3 region reads CASSFLGGSRTGELFF. The DNA is TGTGCCAGCAGTTTCCTAGGGGGGTCGAGGACCGGGGAGCTGTTTTTT.